Listed below are T cell receptor beta chains from one sample, sequenced in a study of T cell responses to AZD1222 COVID-19 vaccine. Profiled with immunoSEQ multiplex PCR; TCRdb holds only in-frame clones, not every one. The data hold approximately 190,000 clones, with around 93% observed a single time. Sequenced material: peripheral blood, taken 28 days after the second AZD1222 dose. The receptors stem from an adult who received the AZD1222 COVID-19 vaccine. CDR3s include the opening cysteine and the closing phenylalanine or tryptophan. D genes are given only for firm matches. The size entry is marked missing in some rows and otherwise reads once, few, many or a size class.

len	d_gene	v_gene	j_gene	abundance	CDR3nt	CDR3aa
11	.	TRBV19	TRBJ2-7	.	TGTGCCAGTTCCAGAGCCTACGAGCAGTACTTC	CASSRAYEQYF
16	TRBD2	TRBV3-1/TRBV3-2	TRBJ2-1	.	TGTGCCAGCAGCCCCCGGACTAGCGGGGGTTACAATGAGCAGTTCTTC	CASSPRTSGGYNEQFF
15	.	TRBV6-5	TRBJ1-2	.	TGTGCCAGCAGTTACCTCGGCACAACTCCATATGGCTACACCTTC	CASSYLGTTPYGYTF
14	.	TRBV7-3	TRBJ2-2	.	TGTGCCAGCAGCTTAAGTCAGAACACCGGGGAGCTGTTTTTT	CASSLSQNTGELFF
11	.	TRBV12-3/TRBV12-4	TRBJ1-2	.	TGTGCCAGCAGTTTAAGAACAAGCTACACCTTC	CASSLRTSYTF
13	TRBD2	TRBV10-2	TRBJ2-5	.	TGCGCCAGCAGTGAGCAGCGGGGAGAGACCCAGTACTTC	CASSEQRGETQYF
15	.	TRBV6-5	TRBJ2-7	.	TGTGCCAGCACTTGGAGGGTAATGCCCCTCTACGAGCAGTACTTC	CASTWRVMPLYEQYF
16	.	TRBV4-2	TRBJ1-5	.	TGTGCCAGCAGCCAAGATAGAATAGGGGCTAATCAGCCCCAGCATTTT	CASSQDRIGANQPQHF
13	.	TRBV27	TRBJ1-6	.	TGTGCCAGCCAGACAGGAGTAAATTCACCCCTCCACTTT	CASQTGVNSPLHF
14	.	TRBV5-8	TRBJ2-7	.	TGTGCCAGCAGATTTGGGGATCCCCTGGAAGAGCAGTACTTC	CASRFGDPLEEQYF
12	.	TRBV28	TRBJ2-2	once	TGTGCCAGCAGTTCGAACACCGGGGAGCTGTTTTTT	CASSSNTGELFF
17	TRBD1	TRBV10-2	TRBJ1-1	.	TGCGCCAGCAAAATCACTACTCGGGACAGCATGAACACTGAAGCTTTCTTT	CASKITTRDSMNTEAFF
16	.	TRBV4-2	TRBJ1-4	once	TGTGCCAGCAGCCAAGATCCGTCAGCAAATAATGAAAAACTGTTTTTT	CASSQDPSANNEKLFF
16	TRBD2	TRBV5-1	TRBJ2-3	.	TGCGCCAGCAGCCCTAGCGGGGGCCCCCCCACAGATACGCAGTATTTT	CASSPSGGPPTDTQYF
14	TRBD1	TRBV5-6	TRBJ1-1	.	TGTGCCAGCAGCACCGGGACAGCGAACACTGAAGCTTTCTTT	CASSTGTANTEAFF
16	.	TRBV9	TRBJ2-3	.	TGTGCCAGCAGCGTATCCTGGACCGGACAGACAGATACGCAGTATTTT	CASSVSWTGQTDTQYF
14	.	TRBV5-6	TRBJ1-3	once	TGTGCCAGCAGCTTTGGGACCTCTGGAAACACCATATATTTT	CASSFGTSGNTIYF
14	.	TRBV4-3	TRBJ2-4	.	TGCGCCAGCAGCCAAGTGAAAGGGCAAAACATTCAGTACTTC	CASSQVKGQNIQYF
15	TRBD1	TRBV7-2	TRBJ2-3	.	TGTGCCAGCAGCTTAGGACAGGGGGCGGGGGATACGCAGTATTTT	CASSLGQGAGDTQYF
12	.	TRBV30	TRBJ1-4	.	TGTGCCTGGAGTGGCCTTAATGAAAAACTGTTTTTT	CAWSGLNEKLFF
14	TRBD2	TRBV3-1/TRBV3-2	TRBJ2-5	.	TGTGCCAGCAGCCCGGGACTAGCGGGGGAGACCCAGTACTTC	CASSPGLAGETQYF
11	.	TRBV28	TRBJ1-2	.	TGTGCCAGCACAACCGACTATGGCTACACCTTC	CASTTDYGYTF
17	TRBD1	TRBV9	TRBJ1-3	.	TGTGCCAGCAGCGTAGGCCCGGGACAGGGGTGGTTGGACACCATATATTTT	CASSVGPGQGWLDTIYF
15	.	TRBV5-6	TRBJ2-2	.	TGTGCCAGCAGCTCTTGGGGGCTAGACACCGGGGAGCTGTTTTTT	CASSSWGLDTGELFF
14	.	TRBV18	TRBJ2-2	.	TGTGCCAGCTCACCACCGGAGATCCAGGGCGAGCTGTTTTTT	CASSPPEIQGELFF
12	.	TRBV28	TRBJ2-7	.	TGTGCCAGCAGAGTGACGGGATACGAGCAGTACTTC	CASRVTGYEQYF
13	TRBD1	TRBV29-1	TRBJ2-7	.	TGCAGCGTTGCACAGGGGAGCTCCTACGAGCAGTACTTC	CSVAQGSSYEQYF
13	.	TRBV5-1	TRBJ1-6	.	TGCGCCAGCAGCCCCCAAGGGGGTTCACCCCTCCACTTT	CASSPQGGSPLHF
14	.	TRBV7-8	TRBJ1-3	.	TGTGCCAGCAGCTTGAACTTGCGAGGAAACACCATATATTTT	CASSLNLRGNTIYF
15	.	TRBV11-2	TRBJ1-5	.	TGTGCCAGCAGCTTAGGGGCCTATAGCAATCAGCCCCAGCATTTT	CASSLGAYSNQPQHF
15	.	TRBV3-1/TRBV3-2	TRBJ1-3	.	TGTGCCAGCAGCCTTACCCAGGGTCGGGGAAACACCATATATTTT	CASSLTQGRGNTIYF
14	.	TRBV30	TRBJ1-4	.	TGTGCCTGGAGTCGGACAGTACCTAATGAAAAACTGTTTTTT	CAWSRTVPNEKLFF
15	TRBD2	TRBV19	TRBJ2-3	.	TGTGCCAGTAGGGTAGCGGGGCGTAGCACAGATACGCAGTATTTT	CASRVAGRSTDTQYF
15	TRBD1	TRBV4-3	TRBJ2-1	.	TGCGCCAGCAGCCAAGGGGACAGGATAAACAATGAGCAGTTCTTC	CASSQGDRINNEQFF
14	.	TRBV28	TRBJ1-2	.	TGTGCCAGCAGTTCCGTTTCGCGCTCCCTTGGCTACACCTTC	CASSSVSRSLGYTF
14	TRBD1	TRBV19	TRBJ1-1	.	TGTGCCAGTAGTAAGACAGGGGGCACCCTTTTGGCTTTCTTT	CASSKTGGTLLAFF
14	TRBD1	TRBV9	TRBJ2-7	once	TGTGCCAGCAGCGTAGGGGGACAGGGGCTGGAGCAGTACTTC	CASSVGGQGLEQYF
15	.	TRBV7-2	TRBJ2-2	.	TGTGCCAGCAGCTTAGGTGGGGGAAACACCGGGGAGCTGTTTTTT	CASSLGGGNTGELFF
13	TRBD1	TRBV4-1	TRBJ1-2	.	TGCGCCAGCATGGGGCAGGGGGCCTATGGCTACACCTTC	CASMGQGAYGYTF
15	.	TRBV19	TRBJ1-5	.	TGTGCCAGTAGTCCCCGACAGGATAGCAATCAGCCCCAGCATTTT	CASSPRQDSNQPQHF
13	.	TRBV24-1	TRBJ2-1	.	TGTGCCACCAGTGATTTCTCCCCCAGGGGGCAGTTCTTC	CATSDFSPRGQFF
17	TRBD1	TRBV10-3	TRBJ1-1	.	TGTGCCATCAGTGAGTCATATGGGACAGGGGTTAGGACTGAAGCTTTCTTT	CAISESYGTGVRTEAFF
14	TRBD1	TRBV6-5	TRBJ2-1	.	TGTGCCAACTACCGGGACAGGGGGCATCATGAGCAGTTCTTC	CANYRDRGHHEQFF
15	.	TRBV6-1	TRBJ2-5	.	TGTGCCAGCAGTGAGGATATGGGACTCCAAGAGACCCAGTACTTC	CASSEDMGLQETQYF
16	.	TRBV3-1/TRBV3-2	TRBJ1-3	.	TGTGCCAGCAGCCGTCCAGGACGGATTTCTGGAAACACCATATATTTT	CASSRPGRISGNTIYF
11	.	TRBV28	TRBJ1-3	.	TGTGCCAGCAGACTTGGAAACACCATATATTTT	CASRLGNTIYF
11	.	TRBV28	TRBJ2-7	.	TGTGCCAGCAGTTTGGCCTACGAGCAGTACTTC	CASSLAYEQYF
14	TRBD1	TRBV10-3	TRBJ1-5	.	TGTGCCATCAGCGGACAGGGGGGCAATCAGCCCCAGCATTTT	CAISGQGGNQPQHF